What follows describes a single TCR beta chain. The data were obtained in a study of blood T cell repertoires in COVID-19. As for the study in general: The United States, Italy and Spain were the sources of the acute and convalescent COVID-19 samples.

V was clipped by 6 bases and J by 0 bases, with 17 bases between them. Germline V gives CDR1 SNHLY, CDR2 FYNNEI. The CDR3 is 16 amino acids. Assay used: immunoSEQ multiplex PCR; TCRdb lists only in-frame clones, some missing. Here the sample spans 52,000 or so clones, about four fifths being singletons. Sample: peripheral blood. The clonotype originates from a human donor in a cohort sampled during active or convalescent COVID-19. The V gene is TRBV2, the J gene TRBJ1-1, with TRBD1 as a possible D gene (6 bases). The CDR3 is CASRFTGFSMNTEAFF. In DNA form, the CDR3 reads TGTGCCAGCAGGTTCACAGGGTTTTCGATGAACACTGAAGCTTTCTTT. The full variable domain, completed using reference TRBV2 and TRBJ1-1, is EPEVTQTPSHQVTQMGQEVILRCVPISNHLYFYWYRQILGQKVEFLVSFYNNEISEKSEIFDDQFSVERPDGSNFTLKIRSTKLEDSAMYFCASRFTGFSMNTEAFFGQGTRLTVV.